The rows below give T cell receptor beta chains drawn from one sample of a study of regulatory T cells in long-lasting Graves disease. TCRdb used MiXCR to reprocess the multiplex PCR reads, holding one entry per CDR3 protein. The sample holds around 480,000 distinct CDR3 sequences, 15% to 20% seen once. This sample was also put to use in a study of T cells in Graves' hyperthyroidism and ophthalmopathy.

Specimen: peripheral blood mononuclear cells (PBMCs), collected at new diagnosis, from a patient treated with antithyroid drugs. These receptors were obtained from a man aged 35-49 years with Graves disease. CDR3s include the opening cysteine and the closing phenylalanine or tryptophan. D genes are given only for firm matches. The size of a clone is reported for some rows only, either as once, few or many, or as a class for expanded clones.

D: NA; size: many; V: TRBV27; J: TRBJ2-7; CDR3: CASSAGRVSYEQYF; DNA: TGTGCCAGCAGTGCCGGACGGGTCTCCTACGAGCAGTACTTC
D: NA; size: many; V: TRBV27; J: TRBJ2-5; CDR3: CASSTRDRGETQYF; DNA: TGTGCCAGCAGCACCCGGGACCGAGGGGAGACCCAGTACTTC
D: TRBD2; size: NA; V: TRBV6-1; J: TRBJ2-2; CDR3: CASSPPYSGSLAGELFF; DNA: TGTGCCAGCTCCCCCCCCTATAGCGGGAGCCTAGCCGGGGAGCTGTTTTTT
D: TRBD2; size: many; V: TRBV20-1; J: TRBJ2-7; CDR3: CSASGLESYEQYF; DNA: TGCAGTGCTAGCGGACTAGAGTCCTACGAGCAGTACTTC
D: TRBD1; size: few; V: TRBV24-1; J: TRBJ2-1; CDR3: CATSDPLGTGSPSRVYNEQFF; DNA: TGTGCCACCAGTGATCCGCTGGGGACAGGGTCTCCTAGCAGAGTTTACAATGAGCAGTTCTTC
D: NA; size: many; V: TRBV6-2/TRBV6-3; J: TRBJ2-1; CDR3: CASRTGLGETYNEQFF; DNA: TGTGCCAGCAGAACCGGGCTAGGGGAAACCTACAATGAGCAGTTCTTC
D: TRBD1; size: many; V: TRBV28; J: TRBJ2-1; CDR3: CASSLLGTGKVSYNEQFF; DNA: TGTGCCAGCAGTTTACTTGGGACAGGGAAGGTGTCCTACAATGAGCAGTTCTTC
D: NA; size: few; V: TRBV5-4; J: TRBJ2-1; CDR3: CASSLNPPTGYNEQFF; DNA: TGTGCCAGCAGCTTGAACCCCCCGACAGGATATAATGAGCAGTTCTTC
D: NA; size: many; V: TRBV20-1; J: TRBJ2-7; CDR3: CSAPSGAAYEQYF; DNA: TGCAGTGCCCCCAGCGGAGCTGCCTACGAGCAGTACTTC
D: TRBD2; size: NA; V: TRBV7-9; J: TRBJ2-1; CDR3: CASSIGRASGRKFDEQFF; DNA: TGTGCCAGCAGCATAGGTCGGGCTAGCGGGAGAAAATTCGATGAGCAGTTCTTC
D: NA; size: many; V: TRBV18; J: TRBJ1-1; CDR3: CASSPIFGNTEAFF; DNA: TGTGCCAGCTCACCAATCTTCGGGAACACTGAAGCTTTCTTT
D: NA; size: NA; V: TRBV15; J: TRBJ1-3; CDR3: CATSREKSSGNTIYF; DNA: TGTGCCACCAGCAGAGAGAAGTCGTCCGGAAACACCATATATTTT
D: TRBD2; size: NA; V: TRBV5-1; J: TRBJ2-5; CDR3: CASTRGGETQYF; DNA: TGCGCCAGCACGAGGGGAGGGGAGACCCAGTACTTC
D: TRBD2; size: many; V: TRBV5-1; J: TRBJ2-1; CDR3: CASSYQTSGAYNEQFF; DNA: TGCGCCAGCAGCTACCAAACTAGCGGGGCTTACAATGAGCAGTTCTTC
D: NA; size: many; V: TRBV6-5; J: TRBJ1-5; CDR3: CASSYLGLPQPQHF; DNA: TGTGCCAGCAGTTACTTAGGGTTGCCTCAGCCCCAGCATTTT
D: NA; size: many; V: TRBV11-3; J: TRBJ2-7; CDR3: CASSLRDGAYEQYF; DNA: TGTGCCAGCAGCCTCCGGGACGGAGCCTACGAGCAGTACTTC
D: TRBD1; size: many; V: TRBV30; J: TRBJ1-3; CDR3: CAWQGDSGNTIYF; DNA: TGTGCCTGGCAGGGGGACTCTGGAAACACCATATATTTT
D: NA; size: many; V: TRBV5-1; J: TRBJ2-1; CDR3: CASSPRVGSYNEQFF; DNA: TGCGCCAGCAGCCCCCGTGTGGGCTCCTACAATGAGCAGTTCTTC
D: NA; size: many; V: TRBV12-3/TRBV12-4; J: TRBJ2-1; CDR3: CASSSGDLHEQFF; DNA: TGTGCCAGCAGTTCCGGGGACTTGCATGAGCAGTTCTTC
D: TRBD2; size: NA; V: TRBV3-1; J: TRBJ2-7; CDR3: CASSQPGTSGINEQYF; DNA: TGTGCCAGCAGCCAACCCGGGACTAGCGGGATCAACGAGCAGTACTTC
D: NA; size: few; V: TRBV6-2/TRBV6-3; J: TRBJ2-2; CDR3: CASKGGLAGELFF; DNA: TGTGCCAGCAAGGGCGGGTTGGCCGGGGAGCTGTTTTTT
D: NA; size: many; V: TRBV2; J: TRBJ2-3; CDR3: CASSLQEDGTQYF; DNA: TGTGCCAGCAGTCTCCAAGAGGACGGTACGCAGTATTTT
D: NA; size: many; V: TRBV28; J: TRBJ2-6; CDR3: CASSWSVRGANVLTF; DNA: TGTGCCAGCAGTTGGAGCGTGAGGGGGGCCAACGTCCTGACTTTC
D: TRBD1; size: many; V: TRBV30; J: TRBJ1-2; CDR3: CAWRGQGWNYGYTF; DNA: TGTGCCTGGAGGGGACAGGGATGGAACTATGGCTACACCTTC